The 6 T cell receptor beta chains in this list originate from one sample, sequenced in a study of untreated major depressive disorder. The assay was immunoSEQ multiplex PCR, and TCRdb's table has in-frame clones only and misses some. The sample includes 10,000 to 15,000 clones, around nine tenths of them seen just once. No antigen has been assigned to these receptors. Study-wide results and limits: Depressed patients' CD4+ T cells carried increased TRBV05-01 (Vbeta 5.1) usage versus control CD4+ T cells.

Sequences were obtained from CD4+ T cells from PBMCs. The receptors stem from a woman under 40 with major depressive disorder.

The chain links TRBV5-1 to TRBJ1-1, with TRBD1 as a possible D gene (5 bases). The length of the CDR3 is 16 residues. The V gene's germline CDR1 is SGHRS and CDR2 YFSETQ. Trimming took 0 bases from V and 5 from J, leaving 17 bases between them. Here the CDR3 DNA reads TGCGCCAGCAGCTTGGGGCGGTTTGGGGCGCGTACTGAAGCTTTCTTT. Translation: CASSLGRFGARTEAFF.

The chain joins TRBV27 to TRBJ2-7; D might be TRBD2 (5 bases). The CDR3 is made up of 15 amino acids. Germline V CDR1 and CDR2: MNHEY, SMNVEV (reference sequence). The V end lost 2 bases, the J end lost 2 bases, and 13 bases lay between the germline ends. The DNA of the CDR3 is TGTGCCAGCAGTTTACGAAGAGGGATCCCCTACGAGCAGTACTTC. It codes for CASSLRRGIPYEQYF.

The chain recombines TRBV18 with TRBJ1-5, with D uncertain. The CDR3 loop spans 15 amino acids. Trimming took off 0 bases at V and 6 bases at J, with 12 bases between the two ends. From germline, CDR1 is KGHSH and CDR2 LQKENI. The CDR3 region has the DNA TGTGCCAGCTCACCACCCGGCAGGTTACCTCAGCCCCAGCATTTT. Protein: CASSPPGRLPQPQHF.

This chain connects TRBV2 to TRBJ1-3, with 7 bases identical to TRBD1. The junction had 2 bases not matched to a gene; V was cut back by 6 bases and J by 0 bases. CDR1 is SNHLY and CDR2 is FYNNEI in the germline V gene. This CDR3 has 14 amino acids. The CDR3 nucleotides read TGTGCCAGCAGGACAGGGTTCTCTGGAAACACCATATATTTT. Translated: CASRTGFSGNTIYF.

The chain joins TRBV6-5 to TRBJ2-7; 10 nucleotides agree with TRBD2. The V gene end was trimmed by 5 bases and the J gene end by 3 bases; junction bases not matched to a gene: 4. The CDR3 loop spans 14 amino acids. Germline V lookup: CDR1 MNHEY, CDR2 SVGAGI. CDR3 region: CASSPSGGGYEQYF. The CDR3 DNA reads TGTGCCAGCAGTCCCAGCGGGGGGGGCTACGAGCAGTACTTC.

This rearrangement joins TRBV27 to TRBJ2-1; TRBD2 agrees at 8 bases. The CDR3 contains 15 residues. Germline assignment: CDR1 MNHEY and CDR2 SMNVEV (reference sequence). The trim removed 2 bases at V and 9 bases at J, leaving 9 bases unmatched. The CDR3 DNA reads TGTGCCAGCAGTTTACTGGGGTTAGCGGGAAGTGAGCAGTTCTTC. Translation: CASSLLGLAGSEQFF.